The clone carrying this T cell receptor beta chain turned up a few times. Its specificity is unknown. cDNA carried unique molecular identifiers, and a universal primer site was added by template switching. TCRdb independently ran MiXCR on the 5' RACE reads; one entry per CDR3 protein. The sample lists 690,000 or so distinct CDR3 sequences; 8% to 9% were seen once. The data were obtained in a study of identical twins. The junction had 3 bases not matched to a gene; V was cut back by 9 bases and J by 0 bases. The length of the CDR3 is 13 residues. Germline loops: CDR1 MNHNS, CDR2 SASEGT. Regarding the study as a whole: There was an excess of low generation probability in the out-of-frame alpha sequences that twins shared. Possibly, invariant MAIT and iNKT cells partly confounded zero-insertion analyses.

The same data also went into a second study, on yellow fever vaccine responses in identical twins.

The sequence came from a woman in her late teens or twenties in good health. The chain has TRBV6-1 and TRBJ2-5; 8 bases agree with TRBD1. The sequencing sample was made of PBMCs. The CDR3 reads CARRTGYQETQYF. The DNA for the CDR3 is TGTGCCAGGAGGACAGGGTACCAAGAGACCCAGTACTTC.